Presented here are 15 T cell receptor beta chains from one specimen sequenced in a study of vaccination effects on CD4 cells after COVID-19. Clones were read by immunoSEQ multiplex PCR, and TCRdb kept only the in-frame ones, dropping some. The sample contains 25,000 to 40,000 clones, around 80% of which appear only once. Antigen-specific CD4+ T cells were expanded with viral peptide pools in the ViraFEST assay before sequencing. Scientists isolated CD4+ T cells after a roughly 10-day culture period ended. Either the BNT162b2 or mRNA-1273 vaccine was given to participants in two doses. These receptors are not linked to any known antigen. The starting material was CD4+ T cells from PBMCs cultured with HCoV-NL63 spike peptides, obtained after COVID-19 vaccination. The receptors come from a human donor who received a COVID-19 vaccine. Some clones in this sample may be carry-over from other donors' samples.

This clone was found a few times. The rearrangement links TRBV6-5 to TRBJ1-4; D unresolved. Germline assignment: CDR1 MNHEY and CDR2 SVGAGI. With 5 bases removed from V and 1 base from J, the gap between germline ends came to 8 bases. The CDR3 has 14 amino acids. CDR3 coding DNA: TGTGCCAGCAGTCGACGGGTAACTAATGAAAAACTGTTTTTT. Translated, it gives CASSRRVTNEKLFF.

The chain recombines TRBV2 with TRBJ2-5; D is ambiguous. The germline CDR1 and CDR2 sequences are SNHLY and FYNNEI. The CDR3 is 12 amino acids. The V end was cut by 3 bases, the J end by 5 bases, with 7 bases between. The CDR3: CASSDGRETQYF. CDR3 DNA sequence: TGTGCCAGCAGTGATGGACGGGAGACCCAGTACTTC.

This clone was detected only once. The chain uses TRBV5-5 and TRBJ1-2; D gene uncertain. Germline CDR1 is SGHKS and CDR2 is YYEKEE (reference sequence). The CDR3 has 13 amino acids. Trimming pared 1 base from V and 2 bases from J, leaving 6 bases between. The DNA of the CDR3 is TGTGCCAGCAGCTTGCAGGAAAACTATGGCTACACCTTC. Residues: CASSLQENYGYTF.

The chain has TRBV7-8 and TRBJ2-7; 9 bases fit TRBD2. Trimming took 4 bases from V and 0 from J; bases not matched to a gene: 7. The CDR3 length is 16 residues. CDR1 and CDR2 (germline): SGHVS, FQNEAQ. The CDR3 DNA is TGTGCCAGCAGCTCTGGTCTAGCGGGGAACTCCTACGAGCAGTACGTC. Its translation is CASSSGLAGNSYEQYV.

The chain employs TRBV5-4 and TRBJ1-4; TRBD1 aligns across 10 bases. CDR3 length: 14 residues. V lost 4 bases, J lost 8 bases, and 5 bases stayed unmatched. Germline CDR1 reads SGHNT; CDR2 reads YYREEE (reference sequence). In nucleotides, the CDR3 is TGTGCCAGCAGCCCGGGACAGGGGCAGGAAAAACTGTTTTTT. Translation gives CASSPGQGQEKLFF.

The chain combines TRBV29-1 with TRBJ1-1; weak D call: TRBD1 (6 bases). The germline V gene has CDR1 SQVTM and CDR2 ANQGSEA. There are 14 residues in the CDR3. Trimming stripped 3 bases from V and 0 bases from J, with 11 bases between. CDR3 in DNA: TGCAGCGTTGACTTGGGACACCTGAACACTGAAGCTTTCTTT. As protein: CSVDLGHLNTEAFF.

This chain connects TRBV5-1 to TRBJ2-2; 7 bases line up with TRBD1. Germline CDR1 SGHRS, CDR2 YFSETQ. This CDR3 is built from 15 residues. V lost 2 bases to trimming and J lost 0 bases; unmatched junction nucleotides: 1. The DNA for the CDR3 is TGCGCCAGCAGCTTACAGGGGCCGAACACCGGGGAGCTGTTTTTT. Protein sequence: CASSLQGPNTGELFF.

The chain's CDR3 is CATSESGGNEKLFF. CDR3 sequence (DNA): TGTGCCACCAGTGAGAGCGGGGGTAATGAAAAACTGTTTTTT. This chain uses TRBV24-1 with TRBJ1-4, with a weak D call TRBD1 (5 bases). The V and J ends lost 4 bases and 4 bases respectively, with 9 bases between them. The germline V gene encodes CDR1 KGHDR and CDR2 SFDVKD. The CDR3 has 14 residues.

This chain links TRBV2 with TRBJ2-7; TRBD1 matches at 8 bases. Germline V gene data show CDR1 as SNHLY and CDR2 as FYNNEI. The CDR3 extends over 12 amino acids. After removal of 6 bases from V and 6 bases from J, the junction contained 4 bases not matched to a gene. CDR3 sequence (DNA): TGTGCCAGCAGGGCTCAGGGGGCCGAGCAGTACGTC. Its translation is CASRAQGAEQYV.

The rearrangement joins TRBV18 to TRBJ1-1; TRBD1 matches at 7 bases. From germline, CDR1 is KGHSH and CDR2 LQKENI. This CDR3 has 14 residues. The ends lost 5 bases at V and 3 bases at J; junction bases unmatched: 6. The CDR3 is CASSKQGKDTEAFF. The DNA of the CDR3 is TGTGCCAGCTCAAAACAGGGGAAGGACACTGAAGCTTTCTTT.

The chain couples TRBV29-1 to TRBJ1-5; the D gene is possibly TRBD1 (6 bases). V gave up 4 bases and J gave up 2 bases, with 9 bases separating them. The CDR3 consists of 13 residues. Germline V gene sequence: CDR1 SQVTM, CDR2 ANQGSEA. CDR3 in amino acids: CSVGGGGNQPQHF. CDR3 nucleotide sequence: TGCAGCGTTGGAGGGGGTGGCAATCAGCCCCAGCATTTT.

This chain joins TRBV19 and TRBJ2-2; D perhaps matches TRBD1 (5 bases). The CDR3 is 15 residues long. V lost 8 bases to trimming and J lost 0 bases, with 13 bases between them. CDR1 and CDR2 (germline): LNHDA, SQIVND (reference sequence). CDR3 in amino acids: CASASDSANTGELFF. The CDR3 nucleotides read TGTGCCAGTGCCTCTGACAGCGCGAACACCGGGGAGCTGTTTTTT.

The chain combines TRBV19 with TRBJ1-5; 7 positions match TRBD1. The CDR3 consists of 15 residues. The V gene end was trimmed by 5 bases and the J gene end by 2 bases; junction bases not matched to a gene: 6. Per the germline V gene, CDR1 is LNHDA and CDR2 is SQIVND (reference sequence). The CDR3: CASSPIGQGNQPQHF. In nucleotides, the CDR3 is TGTGCCAGTAGTCCCATAGGACAGGGCAATCAGCCCCAGCATTTT.

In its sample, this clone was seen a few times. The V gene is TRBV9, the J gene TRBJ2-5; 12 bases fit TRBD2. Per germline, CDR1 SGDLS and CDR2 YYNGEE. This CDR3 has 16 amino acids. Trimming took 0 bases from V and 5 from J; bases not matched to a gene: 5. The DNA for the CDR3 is TGTGCCAGCAGCGTAGCTAGCGGGGGGGCTGGGGAGACCCAGTACTTC. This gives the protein CASSVASGGAGETQYF.

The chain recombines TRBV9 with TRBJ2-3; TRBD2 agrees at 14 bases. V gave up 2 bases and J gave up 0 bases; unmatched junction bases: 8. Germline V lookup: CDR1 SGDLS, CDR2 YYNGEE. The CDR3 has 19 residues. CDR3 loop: CASSVGTSGGGTSTDTQYF. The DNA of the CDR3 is TGTGCCAGCAGCGTTGGGACTAGCGGGGGAGGCACTAGCACAGATACGCAGTATTTT.